Listed below are T cell receptor beta chains from one sample, sequenced in a study of tumor and adjacent non-tumor tissue in lung cancer. TCRdb called the multiplex PCR reads again in MiXCR, with one record for every CDR3 protein. Counted here are some 80,000 distinct CDR3 sequences, 76% occurring once; the ten biggest clones make up around 43%. Sequenced: distant non-tumor lung tissue. These receptors were taken from a man between 65 and 85 years old with non-small cell lung cancer. The CDR3 runs from the conserved cysteine through the conserved F or W. Each record gives: D gene, V gene, J gene, clone size, CDR3 protein, CDR3 DNA. D genes are given only for firm matches. For some rows the clone size is stated as once, few or many, or as a class when expanded; others skip it.

NA	TRBV4-2	TRBJ1-2	NA	CASRQDGTNYSYTF	TGTGCCAGCAGACAAGACGGTACGAACTATAGCTACACCTTC
NA	TRBV10-2	TRBJ2-1	NA	CASYYTARGRHEQFF	TGCGCCAGCTACTACACGGCTAGGGGGAGACATGAGCAGTTCTTC
TRBD1	TRBV6-6	TRBJ1-3	once	CASSNGQGSLSGNTIYF	TGTGCCAGCAGTAACGGACAGGGTTCCCTCTCTGGAAACACTATATATTTT
NA	TRBV12-3/TRBV12-4	TRBJ2-4	NA	CASSQLRLAKNIQYF	TGTGCCAGCAGCCAGCTGCGGCTAGCCAAAAACATTCAATACTTC
TRBD2	TRBV6-1	TRBJ2-7	NA	CASTTTSGSYEQYF	TGTGCCAGCACTACGACTAGCGGCTCCTACGAGCAGTATTTC
NA	TRBV11-3	TRBJ2-7	NA	CTSSSDVSYKQCF	TGTACCAGCAGCTCCGACGTCTCCTACAAGCAGTGCTTC
NA	TRBV9	TRBJ2-7	NA	CASSVESRWGRHEQYF	TGTGCCAGCAGCGTAGAGTCGAGGTGGGGGCGGCACGAGCAGTACTTC
NA	TRBV29-1	TRBJ1-2	NA	CCVLQTGVYGYNF	TGCTGCGTTCTCCAGACGGGAGTCTATGGCTACAACTTC
NA	TRBV28	TRBJ2-6	NA	CATRDSGTNVLTF	TGTGCCACCAGGGATTCGGGAACCAACGTCCTGACGTTC
NA	TRBV28	TRBJ2-1	NA	CARSLGAGPFPNEQFF	TGTGCCAGAAGTTTGGGGGCTGGGCCTTTCCCCAATGAGCAGTTCTTC
NA	TRBV11-3	TRBJ2-7	NA	CASSLDGAQARGQYF	TGCGCCAGCAGCTTAGATGGGGCCCAGGCTCGCGGGCAGTATTTC
TRBD1	TRBV5-4	TRBJ1-6	NA	CASNMTGDSNSSLHF	TGTGCCAGCAACATGACAGGGGATAGTAATTCATCCCTCCACTTT
NA	TRBV10-1	TRBJ2-2	NA	CACSVGRSNTGELFF	TGCGCCTGCAGTGTAGGGAGGTCAAACACCGGTGAGCTGTTTTTT
NA	TRBV4-1	TRBJ2-7	NA	CASSPTLSGEGDEQYF	TGCGCCAGCAGCCCGACATTATCGGGAGAGGGGGACGAGCAGTACTTC
NA	TRBV12-3/TRBV12-4	TRBJ1-2	large	CASTLGDGYTF	TGTGCCAGCACCCTGGGAGATGGCTACACCTTC
NA	TRBV6-1	TRBJ2-1	once	CASSEYQRTFNNKQFF	TGTGCCAGCAGTGAATATCAAAGGACTTTCAACAATAAGCAGTTCTTC
NA	TRBV6-5	TRBJ2-3	many	CASSYSVPPGTDTQYF	TGTGCCAGCAGTTACTCGGTCCCGCCGGGCACAGATACGCAGTATTTT
NA	TRBV11-2	TRBJ2-7	NA	CASSLDRRGRYEQYF	TGTGCCAGCAGCTTAGATCGAAGGGGTAGGTACGAGCAGTACTTC
TRBD1	TRBV11-2	TRBJ2-2	NA	CLSSLVGTGDAGELFF	TGTCTCAGCAGCTTAGTGGGCACAGGGGATGCCGGGGAGCTGTTCTTT
TRBD2	TRBV4-1	TRBJ2-7	NA	CASSLTLAGEGDKQYF	TGCGCGAGCAGCCTGACACTAGCGGGAGAGGGGGACAAGCAGTACTTC
NA	TRBV6-5	TRBJ2-6	NA	CASSYSSTGWPGANVLTF	TGTGCCAGCAGTTACTCGTCGACAGGTTGGCCTGGGGCCAACGTCCTGACTTTC
TRBD1	TRBV4-2	TRBJ1-2	NA	CGSNPTGTDILYGYTF	TGTGGCAGCAACCCTACCGGGACAGATATCCTCTATGGCTACACCTTC
NA	TRBV20-1	TRBJ1-5	few	CSARRDAISNQPQHF	TGCAGTGCTAGACGCGACGCGATAAGCAATCAGCCCCAGCATTTT
NA	TRBV11-1	TRBJ2-7	once	CASSLRRHGPYEQYF	TGTGCCAGCAGCTTAAGGCGACATGGGCCCTACGAGCAGTACTTC
NA	TRBV11-1	TRBJ1-2	NA	CAGSLYRYSYTF	TGTGCCGGCAGTTTATACAGATATAGCTACACCTTC
NA	TRBV11-2	TRBJ2-7	NA	CASSLVEGTYEQYF	TGTGCCAGCAGCTTAGTTGAGGGGACCTATGAGCAGTACTTC
NA	TRBV11-1	TRBJ2-2	NA	CASSLGHWTLNTGELFF	TGTGCTAGCAGCTTAGGGCACTGGACACTAAACACCGGGGAGCTGTTTTTT
NA	TRBV12-3/TRBV12-4	TRBJ1-2	once	CASSLTGYGYDF	TGTGCCAGCAGTTTGACAGGATATGGCTACGACTTC
NA	TRBV2	TRBJ2-7	NA	CARRDPGGTPYEHYF	TGTGCCAGGAGGGACCCAGGGGGGACCCCATACGAGCACTACTTC
NA	TRBV5-5	TRBJ1-1	NA	CANSLGLNIEAFF	TGTGCCAACAGCTTAGGGCTGAACATTGAAGCTTTCTTT
NA	TRBV4-1	TRBJ2-1	NA	CASSQVSSWAGWNEQFF	TGCGCCAGCAGCCAAGTCTCTAGCTGGGCGGGGTGGAATGAGCAGTTCTTC
NA	TRBV6-6	TRBJ2-7	NA	CASSYGGSYLQYF	TGTGCCAGCAGTTACGGCGGGTCCTACTTGCAGTACTTC
TRBD1	TRBV12-3/TRBV12-4	TRBJ1-3	NA	CASSHPGTEIGFGNTIYF	TGTGCCAGCAGTCATCCCGGGACAGAGATCGGCTTTGGAAACACCATATATTTT
TRBD1	TRBV11-3	TRBJ1-1	NA	CASSYRDRTLNTETFF	TGCGCCAGCAGCTACCGGGACAGAACACTGAACACTGAAACTTTCTTT
NA	TRBV11-3	TRBJ2-3	NA	CDSTRQEISTDTQYF	TGTGACAGCACCCGTCAGGAAATAAGCACAGATACGCAGTATTTT